These 17 T cell receptor beta chains share one sample of origin, sequenced in a study of blood T cell repertoires in COVID-19. Repertoires were generated with immunoSEQ multiplex PCR, while TCRdb's copy carries only in-frame clones and drops some. The profile covers around 230,000 clones, with about 87% appearing a single time and 2.5% to 3% taken by the ten largest. The sequencing sample was made of PBMCs or T cells enriched from blood (not recorded which). The receptors derive from a woman between 25 and 40 years old who had recovered from COVID-19.

The chain combines TRBV7-9 with TRBJ1-6; 8 bases agree with TRBD1. The CDR3 totals 15 residues. V was clipped by 5 bases and J by 14 bases; unmatched bases: 14. Germline V gene sequence: CDR1 SEHNR, CDR2 FQNEAQ (reference sequence). The CDR3 is CASSLGQATEGTLHF. CDR3 DNA: TGTGCCAGCAGCCTGGGACAGGCCACGGAAGGGACCCTCCACTTT.

This rearrangement joins TRBV12-3 or TRBV12-4 to TRBJ1-2; 7 bases line up with TRBD1. Trimming at V came to 5 bases and at J to 5 bases, leaving 5 bases not matched to a gene. The length of the CDR3 is 13 residues. The chain's CDR3 is CASSHPTGYGYTF. In DNA form, the CDR3 reads TGTGCCAGCAGTCACCCGACAGGGTATGGCTACACCTTC.

The chain uses TRBV4-3 and TRBJ2-7, with 8 bases matching TRBD1. Germline loops: CDR1 LGHNA, CDR2 YSLEER. J was trimmed by 2 bases and V by 2 bases; bases with no gene match: 5. The CDR3 runs 15 residues. CDR3 in amino acids: CASSQLGQEAYEQYF. As DNA, the CDR3 is TGCGCCAGCAGCCAATTGGGACAGGAAGCCTACGAGCAGTACTTC.

The chain carries TRBV4-3 and TRBJ2-2; a weak D match, TRBD2 (6 bases). The CDR3 spans 17 residues. Looked up from germline, CDR1 is LGHNA and CDR2 is YSLEER. V shed 4 bases and J shed 6 bases, with 21 bases lying between them. This chain's CDR3 is CASSPVGAGSEAGELFF. CDR3 nucleotides: TGCGCCAGCAGCCCAGTTGGGGCGGGGTCCGAGGCCGGGGAGCTGTTTTTT.

The chain recombines TRBV18 with TRBJ1-2; TRBD1 matches at 9 bases. CDR1 is KGHSH and CDR2 is LQKENI in the germline V gene. After removal of 2 bases from V and 6 bases from J, the junction contained 7 bases not matched to a gene. The CDR3 has 15 amino acids. The CDR3 spells CASSPGPGQGNGYTF. The CDR3 region has the DNA TGTGCCAGCTCACCAGGACCGGGACAGGGTAATGGCTACACCTTC.

The genes are TRBV5-1 and TRBJ2-3; the match to TRBD2 covers 12 bases. The germline V gene has CDR1 SGHRS and CDR2 YFSETQ. Trimming removed 1 base from V and 4 bases from J; junction bases left unmatched: 4. The CDR3 spans 16 residues. The CDR3 DNA is TGCGCCAGCAGCTTGACTAGCGGGGGGAGCGCAGATACGCAGTATTTT. Its protein product is CASSLTSGGSADTQYF. Variable domain in full (rest from reference TRBV5-1 and TRBJ2-3): KAGVTQTPRYLIKTRGQQVTLSCSPISGHRSVSWYQQTPGQGLQFLFEYFSETQRNKGNFPGRFSGRQFSNSRSEMNVSTLELGDSALYLCASSLTSGGSADTQYFGPGTRLTVL.

The J gene is TRBJ2-2, the V gene TRBV5-4, with D possibly matching TRBD1 (6 bases). The CDR3 has 15 amino acids. V lost 4 bases and J 2 bases, leaving 12 bases between the germline ends. CDR1 is SGHNT and CDR2 is YYREEE in the germline V gene (reference sequence). CDR3 DNA sequence: TGTGCCAGCAGCGATCGGACAGTAAACACCGGGGAGCTGTTTTTT. Its translation: CASSDRTVNTGELFF. Combining the CDR3 with reference TRBV5-4 and TRBJ2-2 gives the whole variable domain ETGVTQSPTHLIKTRGQQVTLRCSSQSGHNTVSWYQQALGQGPQFIFQYYREEENGRGNFPPRFSGLQFPNYSSELNVNALELDDSALYLCASSDRTVNTGELFFGEGSRLTVL.

This clone occurred a few times. The CDR3 nucleotides are TGTGCCAGCAGTGCTTTCGGGACAGGGGCGTATGAGCAGTTCTTC. It codes for CASSAFGTGAYEQFF. This chain links TRBV6-2 or TRBV6-3 with TRBJ2-1, with TRBD1 matching 10 bases. V shed 5 bases, J shed 8 bases, and the junction held 9 bases outside the gene matches. Germline CDR1 MNHEY, CDR2 SVGEGT. The CDR3 runs to 15 residues.

CDR3 DNA sequence: TGTGCCAGCAGCCCTCGAATCGGAGGTCGGAATGGCGATTCACCCCTCCACTTT. Translation gives CASSPRIGGRNGDSPLHF. The chain couples TRBV9 to TRBJ1-6; D remains unclear. The germline V gene encodes CDR1 SGDLS and CDR2 YYNGEE. The V end was cut by 4 bases, the J end by 8 bases, with 25 bases between. There are 18 residues in the CDR3.

V gene TRBV6-2 or TRBV6-3 combines with J gene TRBJ1-1; TRBD1 might be the D (5 bases). CDR1 is MNHEY, CDR2 SVGEGT, per germline. Trimming pared 0 bases from V and 1 base from J, leaving 18 bases between. There are 18 residues in the CDR3. The CDR3 here is CASSYSQVIRKKNTEAFF. The CDR3 DNA sequence: TGTGCCAGCAGTTACTCACAGGTTATAAGGAAGAAGAACACTGAAGCTTTCTTT.

The chain couples TRBV5-6 to TRBJ2-3; 8 bases match TRBD2. The V gene end was trimmed by 4 bases and the J gene end by 0 bases; junction bases not matched to a gene: 1. Germline CDR1 and CDR2: SGHDT and YYEEEE. The CDR3 contains 14 residues. The CDR3 DNA follows: TGTGCCAGCAGCCCGGGGGGGAGCACAGATACGCAGTATTTT. It translates to CASSPGGSTDTQYF.

The rearrangement joins TRBV19 to TRBJ2-7; no reliable D call. From germline, CDR1 is LNHDA and CDR2 SQIVND (reference sequence). Trimming removed 3 bases from V and 0 bases from J, with 6 bases in between. The CDR3 is 13 residues long. Written as DNA, the CDR3 is TGTGCCAGTAGTATTACAGTCTCCTACGAGCAGTACTTC. This encodes CASSITVSYEQYF.

In the case of this clone: The same CDR3 also results from other DNA sequences found in this sample. V is TRBV7-2 and J is TRBJ1-1; D is undetermined. The length of the CDR3 is 13 residues. Trimming removed 2 bases from V and 2 bases from J, with 6 bases in between. CDR1 is SGHTA, CDR2 FQGNSA, per germline. CDR3 sequence reads: CASSLSVNTEAFF. In DNA, the CDR3 is TGTGCCAGCAGCTTATCTGTCAACACTGAAGCTTTCTTT.

V and J are TRBV2 and TRBJ1-4; D not certain. The V and J ends lost 2 bases and 1 base respectively, with 5 bases between them. Germline-derived CDR1 and CDR2 are SNHLY and FYNNEI. There are 14 residues in the CDR3. The CDR3 spells CASSELLTNEKLFF. The CDR3 region has the DNA TGTGCCAGCAGTGAACTGTTAACTAATGAAAAACTGTTTTTT.

This chain uses TRBV7-2 with TRBJ2-5; tentatively, D is TRBD1 (5 bases). With 5 bases removed from V and 1 base from J, the gap between germline ends came to 11 bases. CDR1 is SGHTA, CDR2 FQGNSA, per germline. The CDR3 runs 14 residues. The CDR3 is CASSLGHLQETQYF. The CDR3 nucleotides read TGTGCCAGCAGCCTAGGACACCTCCAAGAGACCCAGTACTTC.

This chain links TRBV18 with TRBJ1-6; tentatively, D is TRBD1 (5 bases). The CDR3 spans 14 residues. V gave up 2 bases and J gave up 9 bases, with 11 bases separating them. Germline V CDR1 and CDR2: KGHSH, LQKENI. CDR3 region: CASSPVGGTSPLHF. CDR3 DNA: TGTGCCAGCTCACCAGTGGGGGGTACTTCACCCCTCCACTTT.

The chain employs TRBV6-2 or TRBV6-3 and TRBJ2-3; the match to TRBD2 covers 9 bases. Germline CDR1 and CDR2: MNHEY and SVGEGT. V trimming: 3 bases; J trimming: 0 bases; junction bases outside the gene matches: 4. The CDR3 loop spans 16 amino acids. The CDR3: CASSYGLAGSTDTQYF. DNA of the CDR3: TGTGCCAGCAGTTATGGGCTAGCGGGGAGCACAGATACGCAGTATTTT.